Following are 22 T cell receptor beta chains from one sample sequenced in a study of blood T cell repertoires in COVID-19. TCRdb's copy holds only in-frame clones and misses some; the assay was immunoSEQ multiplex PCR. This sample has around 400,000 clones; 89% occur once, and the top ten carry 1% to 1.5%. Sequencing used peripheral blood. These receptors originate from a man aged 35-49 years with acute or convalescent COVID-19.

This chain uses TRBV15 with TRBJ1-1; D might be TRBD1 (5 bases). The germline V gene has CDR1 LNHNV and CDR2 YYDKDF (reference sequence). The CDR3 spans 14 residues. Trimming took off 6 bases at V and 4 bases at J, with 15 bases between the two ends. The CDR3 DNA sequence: TGTGCCACCAGGAGAAGACAGACCATCACTGAAGCTTTCTTT. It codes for CATRRRQTITEAFF.

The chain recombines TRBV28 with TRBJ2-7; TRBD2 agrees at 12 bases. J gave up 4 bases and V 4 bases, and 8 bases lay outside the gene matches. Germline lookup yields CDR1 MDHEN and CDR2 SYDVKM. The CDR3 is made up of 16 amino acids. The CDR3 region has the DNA TGTGCCAGCAGTTGGACTAGCGGGGATGCCCTTTACGAGCAGTACTTC. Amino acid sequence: CASSWTSGDALYEQYF.

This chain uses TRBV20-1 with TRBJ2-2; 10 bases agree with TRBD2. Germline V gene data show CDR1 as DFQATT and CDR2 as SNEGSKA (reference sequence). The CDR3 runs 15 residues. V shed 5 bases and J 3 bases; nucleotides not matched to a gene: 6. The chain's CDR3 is CSARGLAEYTGELFF. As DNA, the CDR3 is TGCAGTGCTCGTGGACTAGCGGAATACACCGGGGAGCTGTTTTTT.

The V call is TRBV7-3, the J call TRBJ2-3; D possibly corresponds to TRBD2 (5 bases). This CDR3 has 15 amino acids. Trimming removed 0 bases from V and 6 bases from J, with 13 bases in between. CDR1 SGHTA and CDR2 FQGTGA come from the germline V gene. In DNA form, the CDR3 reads TGTGCCAGCAGCTTAACATTTAGAGGAGGCGATACGCAGTATTTT. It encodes CASSLTFRGGDTQYF.

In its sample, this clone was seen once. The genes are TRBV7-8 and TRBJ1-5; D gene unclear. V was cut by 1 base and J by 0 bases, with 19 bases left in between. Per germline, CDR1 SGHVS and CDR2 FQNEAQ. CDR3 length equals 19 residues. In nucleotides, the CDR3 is TGTGCCAGCAGCTTAGGTTCGGGATACGGGGTAAATAGCAATCAGCCCCAGCATTTT. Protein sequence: CASSLGSGYGVNSNQPQHF.

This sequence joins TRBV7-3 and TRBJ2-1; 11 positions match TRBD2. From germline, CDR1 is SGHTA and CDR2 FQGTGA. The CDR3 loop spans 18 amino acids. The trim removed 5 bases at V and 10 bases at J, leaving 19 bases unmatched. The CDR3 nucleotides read TGTGCCAGCAGCCCCGCACTCCGGCTAGCGGGGGGCCAGAACGAGCAGTTCTTC. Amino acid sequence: CASSPALRLAGGQNEQFF.

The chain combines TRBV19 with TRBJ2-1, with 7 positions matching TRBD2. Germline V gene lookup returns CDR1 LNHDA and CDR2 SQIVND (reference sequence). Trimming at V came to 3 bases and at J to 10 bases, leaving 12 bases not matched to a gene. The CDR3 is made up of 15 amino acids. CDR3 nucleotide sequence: TGTGCCAGTAGTATCCGGGGGAGGGCCGATGGGGAGCAGTTCTTC. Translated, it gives CASSIRGRADGEQFF.

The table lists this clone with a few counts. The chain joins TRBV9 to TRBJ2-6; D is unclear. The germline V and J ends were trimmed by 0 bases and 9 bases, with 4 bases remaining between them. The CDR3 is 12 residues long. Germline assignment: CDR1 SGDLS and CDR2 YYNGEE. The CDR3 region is CASSVGGNVLTF. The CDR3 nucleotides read TGTGCCAGCAGCGTAGGCGGCAACGTCCTGACTTTC.

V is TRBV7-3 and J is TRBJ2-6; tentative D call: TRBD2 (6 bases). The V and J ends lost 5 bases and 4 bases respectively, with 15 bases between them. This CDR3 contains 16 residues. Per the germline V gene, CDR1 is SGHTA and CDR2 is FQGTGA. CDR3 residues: CASSGGRTMGANVLTF. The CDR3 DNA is TGTGCCAGCAGCGGGGGACGGACTATGGGGGCCAACGTCCTGACTTTC. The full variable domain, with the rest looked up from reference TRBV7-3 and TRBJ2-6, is GAGVSQTPSNKVTEKGKYVELRCDPISGHTALYWYRQSLGQGPEFLIYFQGTGAADDSGLPNDRFFAVRPEGSVSTLKIQRTERGDSAVYLCASSGGRTMGANVLTFGAGSRLTVL.

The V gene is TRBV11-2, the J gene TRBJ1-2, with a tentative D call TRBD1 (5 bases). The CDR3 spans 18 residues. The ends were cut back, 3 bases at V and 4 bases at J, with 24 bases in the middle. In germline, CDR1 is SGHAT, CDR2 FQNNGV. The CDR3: CASSFPLESRGDLYGYTF. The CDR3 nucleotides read TGTGCCAGCAGCTTCCCGCTAGAGAGTCGGGGGGACCTCTATGGCTACACCTTC.

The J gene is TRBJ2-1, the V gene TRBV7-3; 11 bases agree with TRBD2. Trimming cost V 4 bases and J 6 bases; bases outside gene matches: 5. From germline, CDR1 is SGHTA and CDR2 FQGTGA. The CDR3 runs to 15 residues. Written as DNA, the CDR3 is TGTGCCAGCAGCTCGCTAGCGGGGGGCCCCAATGAGCAGTTCTTC. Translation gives CASSSLAGGPNEQFF.

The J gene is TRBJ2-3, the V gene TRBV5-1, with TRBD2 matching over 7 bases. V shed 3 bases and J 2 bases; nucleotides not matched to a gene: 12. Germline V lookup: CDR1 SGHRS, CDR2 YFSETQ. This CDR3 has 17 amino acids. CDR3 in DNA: TGCGCCAGCAGCTCTGGGCGGCCTAGCGGATACACAGATACGCAGTATTTT. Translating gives CASSSGRPSGYTDTQYF.

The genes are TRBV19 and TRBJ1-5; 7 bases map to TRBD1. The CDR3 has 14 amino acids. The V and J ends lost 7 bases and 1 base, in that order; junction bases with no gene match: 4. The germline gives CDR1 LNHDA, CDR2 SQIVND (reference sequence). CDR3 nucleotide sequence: TGTGCCAGTATGAGACAGGGAAGCAATCAGCCCCAGCATTTT. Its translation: CASMRQGSNQPQHF.

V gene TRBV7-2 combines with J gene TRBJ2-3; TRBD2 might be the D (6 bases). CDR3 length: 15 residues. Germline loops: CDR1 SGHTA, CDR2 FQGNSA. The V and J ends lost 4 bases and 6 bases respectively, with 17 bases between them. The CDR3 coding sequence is TGTGCCAGCAGCTCCTTAAAGACTAGAAGGGATACGCAGTATTTT. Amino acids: CASSSLKTRRDTQYF. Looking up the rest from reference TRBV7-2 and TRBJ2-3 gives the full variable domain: GAGVSQSPSNKVTEKGKDVELRCDPISGHTALYWYRQSLGQGLEFLIYFQGNSAPDKSGLPSDRFSAERTGGSVSTLTIQRTQQEDSAVYLCASSSLKTRRDTQYFGPGTRLTVL.

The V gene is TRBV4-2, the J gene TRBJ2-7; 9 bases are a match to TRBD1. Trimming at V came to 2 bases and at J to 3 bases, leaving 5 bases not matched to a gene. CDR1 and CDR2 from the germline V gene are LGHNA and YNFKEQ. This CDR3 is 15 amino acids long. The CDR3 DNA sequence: TGTGCCAGCAGCCAAATAGGACAGGGGAACTACGAGCAGTACTTC. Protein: CASSQIGQGNYEQYF.

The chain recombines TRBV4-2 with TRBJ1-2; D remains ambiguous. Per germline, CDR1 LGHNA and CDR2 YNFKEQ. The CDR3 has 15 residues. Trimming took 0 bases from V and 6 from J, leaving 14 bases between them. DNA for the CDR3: TGTGCCAGCAGCCAAGATATACGGAGATCCGATGGCTACACCTTC. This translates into CASSQDIRRSDGYTF.

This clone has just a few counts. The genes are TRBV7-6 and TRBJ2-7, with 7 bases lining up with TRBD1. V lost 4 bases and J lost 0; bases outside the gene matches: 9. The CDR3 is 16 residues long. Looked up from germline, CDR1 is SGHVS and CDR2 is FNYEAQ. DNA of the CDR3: TGTGCCAGCAGCTCTCGGACAGGAAAGAGCTCCTACGAGCAGTACTTC. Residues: CASSSRTGKSSYEQYF.

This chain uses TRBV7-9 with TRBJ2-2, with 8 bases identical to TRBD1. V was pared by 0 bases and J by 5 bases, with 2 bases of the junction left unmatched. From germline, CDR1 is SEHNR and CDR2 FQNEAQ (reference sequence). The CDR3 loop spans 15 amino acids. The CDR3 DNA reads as TGTGCCAGCAGCTTAGCACAGGGGGTTACCGGGGAGCTGTTTTTT. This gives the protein CASSLAQGVTGELFF.

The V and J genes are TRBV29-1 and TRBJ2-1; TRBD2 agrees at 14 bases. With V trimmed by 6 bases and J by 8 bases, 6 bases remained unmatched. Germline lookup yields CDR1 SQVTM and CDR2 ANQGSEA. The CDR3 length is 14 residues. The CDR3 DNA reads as TGCAGCGTGACTAGCGGGAGGGCCGGCTATGAGCAGTTCTTC. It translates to CSVTSGRAGYEQFF.

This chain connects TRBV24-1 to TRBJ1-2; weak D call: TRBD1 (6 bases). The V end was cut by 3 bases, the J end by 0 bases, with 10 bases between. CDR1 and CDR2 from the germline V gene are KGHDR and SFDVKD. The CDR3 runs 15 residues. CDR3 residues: CATSDPDRSNYGYTF. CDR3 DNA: TGTGCCACCAGTGATCCGGACAGATCTAACTATGGCTACACCTTC.

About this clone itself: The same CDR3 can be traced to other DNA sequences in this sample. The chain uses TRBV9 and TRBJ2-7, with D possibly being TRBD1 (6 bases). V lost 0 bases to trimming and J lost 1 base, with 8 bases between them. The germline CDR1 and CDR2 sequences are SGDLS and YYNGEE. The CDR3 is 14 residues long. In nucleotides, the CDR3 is TGTGCCAGCAGCGTAGCCCAGGGGTCCTACGAGCAGTACTTC. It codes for CASSVAQGSYEQYF.

DNA for the CDR3: TGTGCCAGCAGCTTGCCCGGGATTTCCTACGAGCAGTACTTC. Its protein is CASSLPGISYEQYF. J is TRBJ2-7 and V is TRBV11-2; possibly TRBD2 for D (5 bases). Trimming removed 3 bases at V and 1 base at J, with 10 bases between. Per germline, CDR1 SGHAT and CDR2 FQNNGV. This CDR3 comprises 14 residues. Looking up the rest from reference TRBV11-2 and TRBJ2-7 gives the full variable domain: EAGVAQSPRYKIIEKRQSVAFWCNPISGHATLYWYQQILGQGPKLLIQFQNNGVVDDSQLPKDRFSAERLKGVDSTLKIQPAKLEDSAVYLCASSLPGISYEQYFGPGTRLTVT.